The 14 T cell receptor beta chains below were found in one sample sequenced in a study of CD8+ T cells in alopecia areata. Treatment in this sample: oral pan-JAK inhibitor, 5-10 mg twice daily. Extraction and reverse transcription of RNA yielded cDNA as the sequencing template. Sequenced by immunoSEQ multiplex PCR; TCRdb stores in-frame clones only, minus some. The table includes 60,000 to 85,000 clones, roughly 28% detected once. The source was CD8+ T cells sorted from blood, collected at week 4, from a patient treated with tofacitinib. The source is a human donor with alopecia areata.

This clone was counted between two and nine times. V usage is TRBV7-9 and J usage is TRBJ2-7, with TRBD1 identical over 7 bases. V trimming: 4 bases; J trimming: 3 bases; junction bases outside the gene matches: 0. Germline V lookup: CDR1 SEHNR, CDR2 FQNEAQ (reference sequence). CDR3 length: 12 residues. The DNA of the CDR3 is TGTGCCAGCAGCTGGGACAGCTACGAGCAGTACTTC. Encoded protein: CASSWDSYEQYF.

The chain has TRBV29-1 and TRBJ2-7, with 7 positions matching TRBD1. CDR3 length: 15 residues. Trimming removed 1 base from V and 3 bases from J; junction bases left unmatched: 9. Germline V gene data show CDR1 as SQVTM and CDR2 as ANQGSEA. CDR3 in DNA: TGCAGCGTTGAAGTTCCGACAGGGAGCGACTACGAGCAGTACTTC. Protein sequence: CSVEVPTGSDYEQYF.

The CDR3 DNA reads TGCAGCGTTGAAGAAGGCGGAAGAAGCACAGATACGCAGTATTTT. The encoded protein is CSVEEGGRSTDTQYF. The gene calls are TRBV29-1 and TRBJ2-3; D remains ambiguous. Trimming took 0 bases from V and 0 from J, leaving 10 bases between them. The CDR3 has 15 amino acids. Looked up from germline, CDR1 is SQVTM and CDR2 is ANQGSEA.

The chain carries TRBV27 and TRBJ2-2; D possibly corresponds to TRBD1 (6 bases). Trimming shortened V by 5 bases and J by 0 bases, and 13 bases separated the two germline ends. The length of the CDR3 is 16 residues. The germline V gene has CDR1 MNHEY and CDR2 SMNVEV (reference sequence). DNA of the CDR3: TGTGCCAGCAGTCCCTCGGACAGATCGAACACCGGGGAGCTGTTTTTT. It is translated as CASSPSDRSNTGELFF.

This chain uses TRBV6-1 with TRBJ1-2, with D unclear. The CDR3 covers 14 residues. Trimming took 2 bases from V and 5 from J, leaving 12 bases between them. CDR1 is MNHNS and CDR2 is SASEGT in the germline V gene. Here the CDR3 reads CASSEWVESYGYTF. The CDR3, as DNA: TGTGCCAGCAGTGAATGGGTCGAGAGTTATGGCTACACCTTC.

The chain is built from TRBV28 and TRBJ2-7; tentative D call: TRBD2 (6 bases). Trimming shortened V by 2 bases and J by 6 bases, and 14 bases separated the two germline ends. CDR1 and CDR2 (germline): MDHEN, SYDVKM. This CDR3 region has 14 residues. CDR3 DNA sequence: TGTGCCAGCAGTTTACGTTCGGGAGACCCCGAGCAGTACTTC. This encodes CASSLRSGDPEQYF.

The chain recombines TRBV10-3 with TRBJ2-3; a possible D gene is TRBD2 (5 bases). The CDR3 loop spans 17 amino acids. Trimming removed 2 bases from V and 7 bases from J, with 22 bases in between. In germline, CDR1 is ENHRY, CDR2 SYGVKD. The CDR3, as DNA: TGTGCCATCAGTGAGACCCGGGCTAACGGAGGTTTACATACGCAGTATTTT. Translation gives CAISETRANGGLHTQYF.

This clone was seen a few times. CDR3 DNA: TGCGCCAGCAGGGCCCCGGGAACCGAGGGGGAGCTGTTTTTT. It specifies CASRAPGTEGELFF. The chain recombines TRBV4-1 with TRBJ2-2; tentative D call: TRBD2 (5 bases). From germline, CDR1 is MGHRA and CDR2 YSYEKL. CDR3 length equals 14 residues. Trimming pared 6 bases from V and 8 bases from J, leaving 16 bases between.

The chain recombines TRBV29-1 with TRBJ2-3; 8 bases line up with TRBD1. The CDR3 extends over 16 amino acids. Germline V gene sequence: CDR1 SQVTM, CDR2 ANQGSEA. After removal of 3 bases from V and 0 bases from J, the junction contained 8 bases not matched to a gene. CDR3 amino acids: CSVEGTGGQSTDTQYF. The DNA of the CDR3 is TGCAGCGTTGAGGGAACAGGGGGGCAGAGCACAGATACGCAGTATTTT.

This chain uses TRBV27 with TRBJ1-2; D perhaps matches TRBD1 (6 bases). The germline V and J ends were trimmed by 5 bases and 3 bases, with 19 bases remaining between them. This CDR3 has 16 amino acids. Germline assignment: CDR1 MNHEY and CDR2 SMNVEV (reference sequence). The DNA for the CDR3 is TGTGCCAGCAGTCCCCACCTCGGGGGCGCCGACTATGGCTACACCTTC. Residues: CASSPHLGGADYGYTF.

The V call is TRBV30, the J call TRBJ2-7, with a tentative D call TRBD1 (6 bases). CDR3 length equals 13 residues. CDR1 is GTSNPN, CDR2 SVGIG, per germline (reference sequence). Trimming shortened V by 4 bases and J by 3 bases, and 13 bases separated the two germline ends. CDR3 in DNA: TGTGCCTGGAATACAGGGTTCGGCTACGAGCAGTACTTC. It codes for CAWNTGFGYEQYF.

There are a few counts of this clone. The genes are TRBV15 and TRBJ2-7; possible D gene TRBD2, 6 bases. Trimming cost V 6 bases and J 0 bases, with 12 bases left between them. Germline V lookup: CDR1 LNHNV, CDR2 YYDKDF (reference sequence). CDR3 length: 14 residues. CDR3 sequence reads: CATRGEDISYEQYF. Written as DNA, the CDR3 is TGTGCCACCAGGGGGGAGGACATCTCCTACGAGCAGTACTTC.

V is TRBV5-1 and J is TRBJ2-1, with 8 nucleotides matching TRBD2. This CDR3 has 12 residues. Germline values: CDR1 SGHRS, CDR2 YFSETQ. V lost 0 bases and J lost 10; bases outside the gene matches: 0. The CDR3 here is CASSLVAGEQFF. The CDR3 DNA sequence: TGCGCCAGCAGCTTGGTAGCGGGAGAGCAGTTCTTC.

The J gene is TRBJ2-1, the V gene TRBV9; D remains ambiguous. V lost 0 bases and J 5 bases, leaving 3 bases between the germline ends. CDR1 and CDR2 (germline): SGDLS, YYNGEE. The CDR3 totals 12 residues. The CDR3, as DNA: TGTGCCAGCAGCGTAGCTGACAATGAGCAGTTCTTC. Translated, it gives CASSVADNEQFF.